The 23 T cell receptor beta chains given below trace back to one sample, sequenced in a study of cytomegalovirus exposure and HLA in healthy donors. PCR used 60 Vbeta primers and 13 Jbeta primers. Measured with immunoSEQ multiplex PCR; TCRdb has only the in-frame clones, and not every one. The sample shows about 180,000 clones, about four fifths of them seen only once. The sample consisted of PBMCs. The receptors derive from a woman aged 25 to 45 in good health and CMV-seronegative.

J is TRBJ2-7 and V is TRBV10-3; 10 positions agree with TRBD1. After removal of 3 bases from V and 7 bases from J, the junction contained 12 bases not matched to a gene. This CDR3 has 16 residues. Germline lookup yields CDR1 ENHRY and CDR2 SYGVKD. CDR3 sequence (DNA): TGTGCCATCAGTGATGAAGGGGACAGGGGAAGGTTAGAGCAGTACTTC. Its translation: CAISDEGDRGRLEQYF.

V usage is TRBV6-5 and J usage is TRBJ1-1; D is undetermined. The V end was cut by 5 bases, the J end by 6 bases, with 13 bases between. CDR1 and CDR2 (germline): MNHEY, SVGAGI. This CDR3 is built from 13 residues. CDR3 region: CASSNPSVAEAFF. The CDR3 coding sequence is TGTGCCAGCAGTAACCCCAGCGTGGCTGAAGCTTTCTTT.

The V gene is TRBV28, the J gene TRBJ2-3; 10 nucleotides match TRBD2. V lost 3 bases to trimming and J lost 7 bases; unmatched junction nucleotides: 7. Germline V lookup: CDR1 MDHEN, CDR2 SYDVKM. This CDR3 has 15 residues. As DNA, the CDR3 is TGTGCCAGCAGTTTTGAGCGGGGGGGCCTAAATACGCAGTATTTT. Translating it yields CASSFERGGLNTQYF.

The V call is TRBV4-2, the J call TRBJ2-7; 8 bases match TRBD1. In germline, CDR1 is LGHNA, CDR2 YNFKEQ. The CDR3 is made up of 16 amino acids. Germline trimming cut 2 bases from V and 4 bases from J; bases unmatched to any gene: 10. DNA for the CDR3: TGTGCCAGCAGCCAATCTCACCCCCAGGGGGCGTACGAGCAGTACTTC. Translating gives CASSQSHPQGAYEQYF.

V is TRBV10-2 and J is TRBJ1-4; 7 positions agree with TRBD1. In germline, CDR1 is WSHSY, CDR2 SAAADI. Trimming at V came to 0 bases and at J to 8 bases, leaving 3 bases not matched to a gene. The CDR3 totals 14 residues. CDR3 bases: TGCGCCAGCAGTGAGTCGGCAGGGGGGGAAAAACTGTTTTTT. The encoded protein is CASSESAGGEKLFF.

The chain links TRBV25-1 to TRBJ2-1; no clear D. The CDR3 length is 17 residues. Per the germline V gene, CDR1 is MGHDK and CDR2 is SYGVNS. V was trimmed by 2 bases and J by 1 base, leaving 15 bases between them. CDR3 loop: CASSELGGGISYNEQFF. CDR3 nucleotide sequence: TGTGCCAGCAGTGAACTAGGTGGCGGAATTTCCTACAATGAGCAGTTCTTC.

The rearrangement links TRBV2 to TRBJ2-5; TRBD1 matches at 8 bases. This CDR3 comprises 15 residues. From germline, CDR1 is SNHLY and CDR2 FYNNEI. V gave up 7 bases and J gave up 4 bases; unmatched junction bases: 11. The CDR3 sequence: CASTRSPGGLETQYF. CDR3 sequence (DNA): TGTGCCAGCACTCGTTCCCCAGGGGGCTTAGAGACCCAGTACTTC.

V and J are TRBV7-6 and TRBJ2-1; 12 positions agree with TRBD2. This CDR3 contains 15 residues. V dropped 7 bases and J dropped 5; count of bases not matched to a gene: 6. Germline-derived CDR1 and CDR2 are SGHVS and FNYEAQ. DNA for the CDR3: TGTGCCAGCACCTCACTAGCGGGGGGCCACAATGAGCAGTTCTTC. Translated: CASTSLAGGHNEQFF.

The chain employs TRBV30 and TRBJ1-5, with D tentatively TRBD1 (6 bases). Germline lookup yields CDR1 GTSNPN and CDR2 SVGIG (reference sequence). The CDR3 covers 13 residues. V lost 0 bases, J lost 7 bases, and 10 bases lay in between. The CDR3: CAWSVLGAQPQHF. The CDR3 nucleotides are TGTGCCTGGAGTGTGTTGGGGGCACAGCCCCAGCATTTT.

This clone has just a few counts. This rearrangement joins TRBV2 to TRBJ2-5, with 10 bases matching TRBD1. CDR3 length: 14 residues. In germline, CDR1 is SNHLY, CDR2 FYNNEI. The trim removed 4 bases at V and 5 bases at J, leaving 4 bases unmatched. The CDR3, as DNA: TGTGCCAGCAGTGGACAGGGGGCATGGGAGACCCAGTACTTC. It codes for CASSGQGAWETQYF.

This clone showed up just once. As DNA, the CDR3 is TGTGCCAGCAGCTTCGCGGGGAAACTGTTTTTT. Translation gives CASSFAGKLFF. The rearrangement joins TRBV7-2 to TRBJ1-4, with D uncertain. The V end was cut by 3 bases, the J end by 11 bases, with 7 bases between. Germline lookup yields CDR1 SGHTA and CDR2 FQGNSA. This CDR3 has 11 residues.

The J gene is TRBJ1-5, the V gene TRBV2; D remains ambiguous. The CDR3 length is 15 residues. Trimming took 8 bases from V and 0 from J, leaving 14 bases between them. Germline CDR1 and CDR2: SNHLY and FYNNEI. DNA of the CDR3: TGTGCCAGCGCGCGGCGGCAGAGTAGCAATCAGCCCCAGCATTTT. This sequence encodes CASARRQSSNQPQHF.

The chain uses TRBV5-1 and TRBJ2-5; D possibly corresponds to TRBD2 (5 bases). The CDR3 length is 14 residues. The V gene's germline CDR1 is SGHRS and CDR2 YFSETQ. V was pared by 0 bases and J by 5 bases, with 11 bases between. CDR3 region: CASSLASEAETQYF. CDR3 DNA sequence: TGCGCCAGCAGCTTGGCCTCGGAGGCGGAGACCCAGTACTTC.

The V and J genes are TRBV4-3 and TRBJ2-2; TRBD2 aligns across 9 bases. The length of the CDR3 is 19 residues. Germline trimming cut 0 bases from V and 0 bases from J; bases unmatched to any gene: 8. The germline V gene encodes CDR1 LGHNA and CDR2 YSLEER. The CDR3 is CASSQEALAGTANTGELFF. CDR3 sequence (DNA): TGCGCCAGCAGCCAAGAGGCACTAGCGGGTACTGCGAACACCGGGGAGCTGTTTTTT.

The CDR3: CASSATGGLNTEAFF. CDR3 sequence (DNA): TGCGCCAGCAGCGCAACAGGGGGCTTGAACACTGAAGCTTTCTTT. The rearrangement joins TRBV5-1 to TRBJ1-1; 9 nucleotides match TRBD1. The CDR3 has 15 residues. With V trimmed by 4 bases and J by 0 bases, 4 bases remained unmatched. Looked up from germline, CDR1 is SGHRS and CDR2 is YFSETQ.

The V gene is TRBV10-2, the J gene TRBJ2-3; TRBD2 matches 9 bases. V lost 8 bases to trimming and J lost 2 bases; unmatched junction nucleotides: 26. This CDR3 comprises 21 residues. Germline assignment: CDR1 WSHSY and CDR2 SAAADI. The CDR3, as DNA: TGCGCCAGCTCTAGCCTCGAGTTCGATTCCCCCCTAGCGGGGATCACAGATACGCAGTATTTT. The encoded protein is CASSSLEFDSPLAGITDTQYF.

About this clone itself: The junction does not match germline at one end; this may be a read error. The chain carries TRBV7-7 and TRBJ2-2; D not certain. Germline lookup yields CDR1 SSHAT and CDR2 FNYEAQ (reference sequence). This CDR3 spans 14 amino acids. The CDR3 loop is CASSLEENAGELFF. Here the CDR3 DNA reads TGTGCCAGCAGCTTAGAAGAGAACGCCGGGGAGCTGTTTTTT.

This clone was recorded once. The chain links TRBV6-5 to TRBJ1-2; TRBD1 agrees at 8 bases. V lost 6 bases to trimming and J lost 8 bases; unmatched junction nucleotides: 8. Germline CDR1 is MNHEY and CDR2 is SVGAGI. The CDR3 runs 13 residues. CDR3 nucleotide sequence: TGTGCCAGCAGCCCGGACAGGGTGGGGGGCTACACCTTC. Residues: CASSPDRVGGYTF.

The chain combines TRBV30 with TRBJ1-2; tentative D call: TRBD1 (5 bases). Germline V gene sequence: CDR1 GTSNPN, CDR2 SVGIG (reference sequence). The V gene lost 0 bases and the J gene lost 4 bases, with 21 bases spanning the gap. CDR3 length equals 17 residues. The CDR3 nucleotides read TGTGCCTGGAGTGTATCTGTTGTTTCAGGGTCCAGCTATGGCTACACCTTC. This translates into CAWSVSVVSGSSYGYTF.

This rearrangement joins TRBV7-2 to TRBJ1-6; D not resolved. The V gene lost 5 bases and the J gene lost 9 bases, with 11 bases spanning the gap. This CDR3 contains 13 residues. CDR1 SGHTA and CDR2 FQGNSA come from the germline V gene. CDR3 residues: CASSGSGVSPLHF. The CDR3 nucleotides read TGTGCCAGCAGCGGTAGCGGGGTTTCACCCCTCCACTTT.

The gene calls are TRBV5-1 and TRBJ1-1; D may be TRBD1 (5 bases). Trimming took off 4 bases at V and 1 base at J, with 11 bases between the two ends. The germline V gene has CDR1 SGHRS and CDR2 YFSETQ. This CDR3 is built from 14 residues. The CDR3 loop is CASSLGHRNTEAFF. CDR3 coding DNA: TGCGCCAGCAGCCTTGGACACCGGAACACTGAAGCTTTCTTT.

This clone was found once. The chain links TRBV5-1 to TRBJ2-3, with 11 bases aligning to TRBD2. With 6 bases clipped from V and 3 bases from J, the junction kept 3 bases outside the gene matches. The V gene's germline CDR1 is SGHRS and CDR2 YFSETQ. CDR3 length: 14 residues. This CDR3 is CASTLAGGTDTQYF. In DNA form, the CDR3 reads TGCGCCAGCACTCTAGCGGGGGGAACAGATACGCAGTATTTT. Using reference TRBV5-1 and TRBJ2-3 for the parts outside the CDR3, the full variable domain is KAGVTQTPRYLIKTRGQQVTLSCSPISGHRSVSWYQQTPGQGLQFLFEYFSETQRNKGNFPGRFSGRQFSNSRSEMNVSTLELGDSALYLCASTLAGGTDTQYFGPGTRLTVL.

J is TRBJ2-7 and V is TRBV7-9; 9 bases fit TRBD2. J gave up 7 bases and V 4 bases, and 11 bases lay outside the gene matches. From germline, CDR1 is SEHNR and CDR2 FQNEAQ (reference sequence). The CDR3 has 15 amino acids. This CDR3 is CASSSSGGNTWEQYF. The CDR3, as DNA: TGTGCCAGCAGCTCCAGCGGGGGGAATACCTGGGAGCAGTACTTC.